Given below is one T cell receptor (beta chain) in context. This clone was recorded a few times. Its binding antigen is unknown. Per-base quality was not reported, and no clone a single base away is much larger than it. Receptor libraries were prepared by PCR. Sequencing was performed on an Illumina HiSeq 4000. High-throughput sequencing was used to profile the TCR beta-chain CDR3 region of every patient. In the original analysis: The researchers built a classifier to tell apart papillary thyroid cancer patients with distant metastasis, based on CDR3 differences among clinicopathological groups. The Shannon index was used to measure repertoire diversity, and the Morisita-Horn index was used to measure how similar tumor and blood repertoires were. Using fastp trimming at Q25 and MiXCR clonotype assembly, TCRdb reanalyzed the public sequencing data and kept in-frame beta chains. TCRdb, not the authors, supplied the V and J calls. In this sample the table shows 30,000 or so clones, about 29% of which occur a single time. Of the sample, approximately 8% is held by the ten largest clones.

This entry comes from a study of metastatic and nonmetastatic thyroid tumors (dated by TCRdb to 2018 to 2020). For context, the study as a whole: For patients with malignant and with benign thyroid disease, the researchers compared repertoires between peripheral blood samples and tumor or nodule tissue samples. On the study overall, not on this receptor specifically: In both blood and tumor samples, TCR beta diversity was reported to be significantly higher in malignant tumors than in benign nodules.

None of the patients had been given any treatment before thyroid surgery. Using T-cell receptor beta sequencing, the study looked back at clinical samples from patients collected from 2012 to 2018. From the cysteine up to the phenylalanine, the CDR3 has a length of 13 residues. Of the read, only the CDR3 DNA is kept; its 39 bases are in frame from base 1. The germline V gene encodes CDR1 MNHEY and CDR2 SVGAGI. V and J lose 9 bases and 10 bases, and a span of 21 bases separates them. The sample was blood. The TCR sequence derives from a female donor with papillary thyroid cancer or a benign thyroid nodule (not recorded which). Some clones in this sample may be carry-over from other donors' samples. The sequence is built from TRBV6-5 and TRBJ1-1, with the identity of the D gene unclear. CDR3 protein: CARRYSKGGLAFF. The base sequence is TGTGCCAGAAGATACTCGAAGGGAGGGTTAGCTTTCTTT.